These T cell receptor beta chains were read from a single sample in a study of T-cell memory formation after mild COVID-19. Using its own MiXCR run on the 5' RACE reads, TCRdb lists one record per CDR3 protein. Of some 250,000 distinct CDR3 sequences in the sample, approximately 19% were seen once. Sequencing input: PBMCs or a T cell subset sorted from them (not recorded which). All receptors come from a man aged 18 to 29 who had mild COVID-19 (a few samples of this study predate the infection). Cell type and time point are not known. The CDR3 runs from the conserved cysteine through the conserved F or W. Each record gives: V gene, J gene, clone size, D gene, CDR3 DNA, CDR3 protein. D genes are given only for firm matches. Clone size is stated in some rows and not others, as once, few, many or a class when expanded.

v_call: TRBV20-1; j_call: TRBJ2-3; clone_size: .; d_call: .; cdr3_nt: TGCAGTGCTAGTTGGCCCGACGTGAGCACAGATACGCAGTATTTT; cdr3_aa: CSASWPDVSTDTQYF
v_call: TRBV9; j_call: TRBJ2-1; clone_size: many; d_call: .; cdr3_nt: TGTGCCAGCAGCGTAGGGGGGGCAGCCTACAATGAGCAGTTCTTC; cdr3_aa: CASSVGGAAYNEQFF
v_call: TRBV7-6; j_call: TRBJ2-5; clone_size: few; d_call: .; cdr3_nt: TGTGCCAGCAGGGATTTAGAGGAGACCCAGTACTTC; cdr3_aa: CASRDLEETQYF
v_call: TRBV7-6; j_call: TRBJ2-4; clone_size: many; d_call: TRBD1; cdr3_nt: TGTGCCAGCAGCCTCCGGACAGGGGGCTCCCGAGCCAAAAACATTCAGTACTTC; cdr3_aa: CASSLRTGGSRAKNIQYF
v_call: TRBV5-4; j_call: TRBJ1-1; clone_size: few; d_call: .; cdr3_nt: TGTGCCAGCAGCTGGAGGGAGGGATGGACCACTGAAGCTTTCTTT; cdr3_aa: CASSWREGWTTEAFF
v_call: TRBV4-2; j_call: TRBJ2-1; clone_size: many; d_call: .; cdr3_nt: TGTGCCAGCAGCCAAGCAAAGTACAATGAGCAGTTCTTC; cdr3_aa: CASSQAKYNEQFF
v_call: TRBV18; j_call: TRBJ1-1; clone_size: .; d_call: TRBD1; cdr3_nt: TGTGCCAGCTCACGCCGACAGGGAAGCACTGAAGCTTTCTTT; cdr3_aa: CASSRRQGSTEAFF
v_call: TRBV4-3; j_call: TRBJ2-1; clone_size: .; d_call: .; cdr3_nt: TGCGCCAGCAGCCAAGACGCAAATGAGCAGTTCTTC; cdr3_aa: CASSQDANEQFF
v_call: TRBV28; j_call: TRBJ1-2; clone_size: .; d_call: .; cdr3_nt: TGTGCCAGCAGTTCGCGCTATGGCTACACCTTC; cdr3_aa: CASSSRYGYTF
v_call: TRBV4-2; j_call: TRBJ2-5; clone_size: .; d_call: TRBD2; cdr3_nt: TGTGCCAGCAGCCAAGTTGGGGGGGGACTCTCAGAGACCCAGTACTTC; cdr3_aa: CASSQVGGGLSETQYF
v_call: TRBV6-6; j_call: TRBJ2-1; clone_size: .; d_call: .; cdr3_nt: TGTGCCAGCAGTTACGGGGTCAATGAGCAGTTCTTC; cdr3_aa: CASSYGVNEQFF
v_call: TRBV28; j_call: TRBJ1-2; clone_size: .; d_call: TRBD1; cdr3_nt: TGTGCCAGCAGCCCGGGACAGGTGGACTATGGCTACACCTTC; cdr3_aa: CASSPGQVDYGYTF
v_call: TRBV7-9; j_call: TRBJ2-7; clone_size: .; d_call: TRBD1; cdr3_nt: TGTGCCAGCAGCCGCCAGGACAGGCTCTCCTACGAGCAGTACTTC; cdr3_aa: CASSRQDRLSYEQYF
v_call: TRBV5-6; j_call: TRBJ1-6; clone_size: few; d_call: .; cdr3_nt: TGTGCCAGCAGCTTGGTTGGCAGCGGCAGGGGTGGCACACCCCTCCACTTT; cdr3_aa: CASSLVGSGRGGTPLHF
v_call: TRBV2; j_call: TRBJ1-1; clone_size: few; d_call: .; cdr3_nt: TGTGCCAGCACGAAAGGCGCGGGGACTGAAGCTTTCTTT; cdr3_aa: CASTKGAGTEAFF
v_call: TRBV12-3/TRBV12-4; j_call: TRBJ1-2; clone_size: few; d_call: TRBD1; cdr3_nt: TGTGCCAGCAGCCGCTACAGGGGCATGTATGGCTACACCTTC; cdr3_aa: CASSRYRGMYGYTF
v_call: TRBV12-3/TRBV12-4; j_call: TRBJ2-3; clone_size: few; d_call: .; cdr3_nt: TGTGCCAGCAGTTACTGGGATACGCAGTATTTT; cdr3_aa: CASSYWDTQYF
v_call: TRBV7-2; j_call: TRBJ2-3; clone_size: once; d_call: TRBD2; cdr3_nt: TGTGCCAGCAGCCTTCAGGCGGGGGGCACACGCACAGATACGCAGTATTTT; cdr3_aa: CASSLQAGGTRTDTQYF
v_call: TRBV6-5; j_call: TRBJ2-3; clone_size: .; d_call: TRBD1; cdr3_nt: TGTGCCAGCAGTTACCGACGGGACAGGGAGTTCACAGATACGCAGTATTTT; cdr3_aa: CASSYRRDREFTDTQYF
v_call: TRBV4-1; j_call: TRBJ2-5; clone_size: few; d_call: TRBD2; cdr3_nt: TGCGCCAGCAGCCAAGATCCACCTAGCGGGGATCAAGAGACCCAGTACTTC; cdr3_aa: CASSQDPPSGDQETQYF
v_call: TRBV7-2; j_call: TRBJ2-1; clone_size: few; d_call: .; cdr3_nt: TGTGCCAGCAGCTTAGGGCTGGGGGTAAGCTCCTACAATGAGCAGTTCTTC; cdr3_aa: CASSLGLGVSSYNEQFF
v_call: TRBV24-1; j_call: TRBJ2-3; clone_size: .; d_call: .; cdr3_nt: TGTGCCACCAGTGGGGACACGACAGATACGCAGTATTTT; cdr3_aa: CATSGDTTDTQYF
v_call: TRBV24-1; j_call: TRBJ2-3; clone_size: .; d_call: TRBD2; cdr3_nt: TGTGCCACCAGTGATCCCGGGACTAGCGGTGGGGATACGCAGTATTTT; cdr3_aa: CATSDPGTSGGDTQYF
v_call: TRBV20-1; j_call: TRBJ1-2; clone_size: few; d_call: .; cdr3_nt: TGCAGTGCTAAAGACCCCGGGGGGACCGCTCAGTATGGCTACACCTTC; cdr3_aa: CSAKDPGGTAQYGYTF
v_call: TRBV19; j_call: TRBJ2-6; clone_size: .; d_call: .; cdr3_nt: TGTGCCAGTAGTTTTGGCAGACCCTCTGGGGCCAACGTCCTGACTTTC; cdr3_aa: CASSFGRPSGANVLTF
v_call: TRBV7-9; j_call: TRBJ2-3; clone_size: .; d_call: TRBD1; cdr3_nt: TGTGCCAGCACCCAACCGGCCTCGGGGACAGAGACAGATACGCAGTATTTT; cdr3_aa: CASTQPASGTETDTQYF
v_call: TRBV10-3; j_call: TRBJ1-5; clone_size: few; d_call: .; cdr3_nt: TGTGCCATCAGTGGGGTAGACAGGTTACAGCCCCAGCATTTT; cdr3_aa: CAISGVDRLQPQHF
v_call: TRBV18; j_call: TRBJ2-4; clone_size: .; d_call: .; cdr3_nt: TGTGCCAGCTTGGCCGGGACCCCCGGAAACATTCAGTACTTC; cdr3_aa: CASLAGTPGNIQYF
v_call: TRBV5-1; j_call: TRBJ2-7; clone_size: .; d_call: .; cdr3_nt: TGCGCCAGCAGCTCCCTCCCTCGGGCTTCGGGGACCTACGAGCAGTACTTC; cdr3_aa: CASSSLPRASGTYEQYF